This paragraph covers one TCR beta chain sequence. The target antigen is unknown. The time point denotes: pre-sensitization, week 0. Treatment defined: therapeutic diphenylcyclopropenone sensitization with weekly scalp DPC. TCRdb reprocessed the RACE reads with MiXCR, giving one entry per CDR3 protein. Found here are 65,000 to 90,000 distinct CDR3 sequences, about 15% of them singletons; the top ten hold 4% to 6%. The entry originates in a study of human T cells and chemical hapten exposure. Study as a whole: Each patient's scalp received weekly diphenylcyclopropenone throughout the approximately 25-week study. Study outcomes and limitations: Expanded TCRs were compared with controls, and the expanded TCRs formed significantly more large CDR3 similarity clusters.

The CDR3 consists of 11 residues. Per the germline V gene, CDR1 is SQVTM and CDR2 is ANQGSEA. V dropped 6 bases and J dropped 5 bases, with 9 bases sitting between them. The chain joins TRBV29-1 to TRBJ2-3; the D gene is possibly TRBD1 (5 bases). The material was whole blood, obtained in connection with sensitization to the hapten diphenylcyclopropenone (DPC). This receptor was taken from a woman aged 45-65 years with alopecia areata. Some clones in this sample may be carry-over from other donors' samples. CDR3 DNA: TGCAGCGTGCAGGGATTAGATACGCAGTATTTT. Translation gives CSVQGLDTQYF.